This TCR beta chain is drawn from a study of vaccination and CD4 T cells after COVID-19. Sequencing of DNA taken from cultured CD4+ T cells relied on the Oncomine TCR Beta short-read assay. DNA came from CD4+ T cells after culture. TCRdb reprocessed the PCR reads via MiXCR and lists one record per CDR3 protein. The table records some 10,000 distinct CDR3 sequences, around 37% of them present only once. V shed 3 bases, J shed 6 bases, and the junction held 13 bases outside the gene matches. The CDR3 sequence is 15 residues long. Germline V gene sequence: CDR1 GTSNPN, CDR2 SVGIG (reference sequence). On this clonotype: No antigen is known for it.

Study-level results: A nonsignificant median increase from around 21 to 38 SARS-CoV-2-reactive clonotypes was observed. Only post-vaccination samples contained a median approximately 90% of the reactive clones in convalescent patients.

Treatment noted: roughly 11-day PBMC culture with coronavirus spike peptide pools or control peptides (ViraFEST assay). CD4+ T cells that came from the unexposed donor were collected before the COVID-19 pandemic (2011-2018). Once peptide pools had expanded antigen-specific T cells, ViraFEST sequenced TCRs. Negative selection recovered the CD4+ T cells once they had spent approximately nine days in culture. This clonotype was obtained from a human donor in good health. The sequencing input was CD4+ T cells from blood, cultured in vitro. This chain joins TRBV30 and TRBJ2-7; 8 nucleotides match TRBD1. CDR3 loop: CAWSLPGTGFGEQYF. The CDR3 DNA is TGTGCCTGGAGCCTACCCGGGACAGGTTTTGGCGAGCAGTACTTC.